This record concerns one T cell receptor beta chain sequence. Its specificity is unknown. This specimen belongs to a study of response to subunit inactivated influenza vaccine. With 5 bases clipped from V and 5 bases from J, the junction kept 7 bases outside the gene matches. This CDR3 contains 14 residues. Germline CDR1 KGHSH, CDR2 LQKENI. The study, taken as a whole, reports: T cells newly recruited by each seasonal influenza vaccination are few, the authors suggested.

One entry per CDR3 protein results from TCRdb running MiXCR on the RT-PCR reads. The repertoire includes under 950,000 distinct CDR3 sequences, 21% of them detected once, and roughly 10% sits in the top ten. The chain has TRBV18 and TRBJ2-7, with TRBD1 matching over 9 bases. The input for sequencing was PBMCs from blood, taken roughly 5 days after vaccination. The TCR sequence derives from a man aged 50 to 59 who received an inactivated influenza vaccine. CDR3 DNA sequence: TGTGCCAGCTCAGTTGCGGGACAGGGCAACGAGCAGTACTTC. It codes for CASSVAGQGNEQYF.